The sequence of this T cell receptor (beta chain) was determined in a study of T cells in tumors after PD-1 blockade. The wider study: No patient had prior checkpoint blockade, systemic immunosuppression, or radiotherapy within 4 weeks. On average, peripheral blood gave some 120,000 TCR templates and 33,000 or so unique clonotypes. Points from the study as a whole: About 41% of tumor TCR clonotypes were also found in blood.

Here immunoSEQ multiplex PCR was the method, and the copy in TCRdb shows in-frame clones only, minus some. The table has just under 65,000 clones, around 72% seen once; the top ten hold around 4.7%. Genomic DNA template from tumor biopsies or peripheral blood, about 600 ng to 6,500 ng input. Remarks on this clone: Its cognate antigen is unknown.

This specimen consisted of PBMCs, obtained after anti-PD-1 treatment. This clonotype was sampled from a human donor with basal cell carcinoma.

The CDR3 DNA sequence: TGTGCCAGCTCACCGACAGGGATGAACACTGAAGCTTTCTTT. This encodes CASSPTGMNTEAFF. The rearrangement uses TRBV18 and TRBJ1-1, with 7 positions matching TRBD1. Germline V CDR1 and CDR2: KGHSH, LQKENI. V lost 3 bases, J lost 0 bases, and 1 base stayed unmatched. CDR3 length equals 14 residues.